The 8 T cell receptor beta chains in this list originate from one sample, sequenced in a study of blood T cell repertoires in COVID-19. Profiled with immunoSEQ multiplex PCR; TCRdb holds only in-frame clones, not every one. The sample lists approximately 350,000 clones, 87% seen once, with 6% to 7% in the top ten. Sequenced sample: peripheral blood. These receptors came from a woman in her forties or fifties with COVID-19, enrolled during active disease.

Here the CDR3 DNA reads TGTGCCAGCAGCGACAGGCTCCCTGAAAAACTGTTTTTT. It codes for CASSDRLPEKLFF. The chain recombines TRBV28 with TRBJ1-4; a weak D match, TRBD1 (6 bases). The CDR3 is 13 residues long. The V end was cut by 6 bases, the J end by 7 bases, with 12 bases between. Germline CDR1 reads MDHEN; CDR2 reads SYDVKM.

This clone has only a few counts. The rearrangement joins TRBV5-4 to TRBJ1-2; 8 bases agree with TRBD1. Germline CDR1 reads SGHNT; CDR2 reads YYREEE (reference sequence). This CDR3 has 13 amino acids. V trimming: 5 bases; J trimming: 5 bases; junction bases outside the gene matches: 5. CDR3 in amino acids: CASSQGAGYGYTF. In DNA form, the CDR3 reads TGTGCCAGCAGTCAGGGGGCCGGATATGGCTACACCTTC.

The chain couples TRBV7-2 to TRBJ2-5; 7 bases match TRBD2. CDR3 length: 14 residues. The trim removed 5 bases at V and 2 bases at J, leaving 5 bases unmatched. Germline loops: CDR1 SGHTA, CDR2 FQGNSA. CDR3 DNA: TGTGCCAGCAGCCAGACTAGCTATCAAGAGACCCAGTACTTC. This gives the protein CASSQTSYQETQYF. Supplemented by reference TRBV7-2 and TRBJ2-5, the full variable domain reads GAGVSQSPSNKVTEKGKDVELRCDPISGHTALYWYRQSLGQGLEFLIYFQGNSAPDKSGLPSDRFSAERTGGSVSTLTIQRTQQEDSAVYLCASSQTSYQETQYFGPGTRLLVL.

This chain connects TRBV19 to TRBJ1-5; 9 bases are a match to TRBD1. Unmatched junction bases numbered 22, after V lost 3 bases and J lost 4 bases. There are 21 residues in the CDR3. Germline V CDR1 and CDR2: LNHDA, SQIVND (reference sequence). CDR3: CASSIRRWEKTGGGGNQPQHF. DNA for the CDR3: TGTGCCAGTAGTATCCGAAGGTGGGAAAAGACAGGGGGTGGAGGTAATCAGCCCCAGCATTTT.

The chain carries TRBV30 and TRBJ2-3; D remains unclear. CDR1 GTSNPN and CDR2 SVGIG come from the germline V gene (reference sequence). There are 14 residues in the CDR3. The V end lost 4 bases, the J end lost 2 bases, and 13 bases lay between the germline ends. The CDR3 protein is CAWNWPYPTDTQYF. CDR3 sequence (DNA): TGTGCCTGGAATTGGCCTTACCCCACAGATACGCAGTATTTT.

The chain couples TRBV19 to TRBJ2-7, with 7 positions matching TRBD2. The CDR3 extends over 15 amino acids. J gave up 4 bases and V 5 bases, and 11 bases lay outside the gene matches. CDR1 is LNHDA and CDR2 is SQIVND in the germline V gene (reference sequence). This CDR3 is CASSGLGTTGYEQYF. The DNA for the CDR3 is TGTGCCAGTAGTGGACTCGGGACTACCGGTTACGAGCAGTACTTC.

V gene TRBV7-8 combines with J gene TRBJ2-7; 9 positions agree with TRBD2. CDR3 length: 17 amino acids. The ends lost 1 base at V and 5 bases at J; junction bases unmatched: 12. Germline CDR1 SGHVS, CDR2 FQNEAQ. The CDR3 is CASSLVARASGNDEQYF. CDR3 DNA: TGTGCCAGCAGCTTAGTGGCCAGGGCTAGCGGGAATGACGAGCAGTACTTC.

The V gene is TRBV24-1, the J gene TRBJ2-1, with 11 bases aligning to TRBD2. There are 16 residues in the CDR3. V gave up 8 bases and J gave up 4 bases; unmatched junction bases: 9. In germline, CDR1 is KGHDR, CDR2 SFDVKD. CDR3 DNA sequence: TGTGCCACCAATGGGGGCGGGACTAGCGGATACAATGAGCAGTTCTTC. It yields the protein CATNGGGTSGYNEQFF.